The 20 T cell receptor beta chains reported below all come from one sample, sequenced in a study of coeliac disease. This table comes from immunoSEQ multiplex PCR, and its TCRdb copy is limited to in-frame clones, with some not included. The table records roughly 6,600 clones, 63% of them present only once. Sequencing used lamina propria lymphocytes from the gut. The source is a woman aged 55 to 70 with active celiac disease.

This clone was seen once. This chain links TRBV2 with TRBJ2-1; D call uncertain. This CDR3 contains 15 residues. Germline assignment: CDR1 SNHLY and CDR2 FYNNEI. The V gene lost 5 bases and the J gene lost 4 bases, with 15 bases spanning the gap. As DNA, the CDR3 is TGTGCCAGCAGTTATGAGTCCGTATCATACAATGAGCAGTTCTTC. Translated, it gives CASSYESVSYNEQFF.

In its sample, this clone was seen a few times. The chain carries TRBV10-3 and TRBJ1-3; perhaps TRBD1 as D (5 bases). Per the germline V gene, CDR1 is ENHRY and CDR2 is SYGVKD. The CDR3 sequence is 11 residues long. In DNA form, the CDR3 reads TGTGCTGCAGGGACTGGAAACACCATATATTTT. This codes for CAAGTGNTIYF.

The chain joins TRBV18 to TRBJ2-2, with D perhaps matching TRBD1 (6 bases). The CDR3 totals 15 residues. Deletions cut 3 bases from V and 4 bases from J, with 12 bases between. CDR1 and CDR2 from the germline V gene are KGHSH and LQKENI. CDR3 coding DNA: TGTGCCAGCTCACCCCGGGACACCTCCACCGGGGAGCTGTTTTTT. Encoded protein: CASSPRDTSTGELFF.

In this sample, this clone turned up a few times. The genes are TRBV19 and TRBJ2-5, with D tentatively TRBD1 (8 bases). V lost 4 bases and J lost 3, with 18 bases in between. CDR1 and CDR2 (germline): LNHDA, SQIVND (reference sequence). This CDR3 has 16 amino acids. The CDR3 loop reads CASSNRGGLVKETQYF. In nucleotides, the CDR3 is TGTGCCAGTAGTAACAGGGGGGGATTGGTGAAAGAGACCCAGTACTTC.

This clone was seen a few times. The chain has TRBV4-2 and TRBJ2-2, with 9 bases matching TRBD2. The CDR3 has 16 amino acids. The germline CDR1 and CDR2 sequences are LGHNA and YNFKEQ. Trimming removed 6 bases from V and 3 bases from J; junction bases left unmatched: 8. CDR3 DNA sequence: TGTGCCAGCAGTACTATAGCGGGGGATGACACCGGGGAGCTGTTTTTT. Its translation is CASSTIAGDDTGELFF.

This clone was detected a few times. V and J are TRBV7-9 and TRBJ1-3, with TRBD1 as a possible D gene (6 bases). CDR1 is SEHNR, CDR2 FQNEAQ, per germline (reference sequence). Trimming stripped 2 bases from V and 0 bases from J, with 8 bases between. The CDR3 runs 15 residues. CDR3 nucleotide sequence: TGTGCCAGCAGCTTAAGGGGGAGCTCTGGAAACACCATATATTTT. Translated, it gives CASSLRGSSGNTIYF. Looking up the rest from reference TRBV7-9 and TRBJ1-3 gives the full variable domain: DTGVSQNPRHKITKRGQNVTFRCDPISEHNRLYWYRQTLGQGPEFLTYFQNEAQLEKSRLLSDRFSAERPKGSFSTLEIQRTEQGDSAMYLCASSLRGSSGNTIYFGEGSWLTVV.

This clone was picked up a small number of times. This chain uses TRBV6-1 with TRBJ2-1, with D maybe TRBD1 (6 bases). V gave up 2 bases and J gave up 7 bases, with 6 bases separating them. This CDR3 has 12 amino acids. Germline CDR1 MNHNS, CDR2 SASEGT. CDR3 sequence: CASSEQGNEQFF. CDR3 DNA sequence: TGTGCCAGCAGTGAACAGGGGAATGAGCAGTTCTTC.

The chain combines TRBV29-1 with TRBJ1-2; TRBD1 might be the D (5 bases). The germline gives CDR1 SQVTM, CDR2 ANQGSEA. This CDR3 has 15 amino acids. The V and J ends lost 4 bases and 4 bases respectively, with 19 bases between them. CDR3 in DNA: TGCAGCGTTGGGGAAGGTAACAGGAGAACCTATGGCTACACCTTC. This sequence encodes CSVGEGNRRTYGYTF.

The rearrangement links TRBV19 to TRBJ2-7, with D maybe TRBD1 (6 bases). Germline CDR1 and CDR2: LNHDA and SQIVND (reference sequence). The CDR3 covers 15 residues. V was clipped by 3 bases and J by 3 bases, with 15 bases between them. The CDR3 region has the DNA TGTGCCAGTAGTATGAGAAGGACAGCCTACTACGAGCAGTACTTC. Its protein product is CASSMRRTAYYEQYF.

The chain uses TRBV4-3 and TRBJ1-4; TRBD1 aligns across 8 bases. Germline CDR1 and CDR2: LGHNA and YSLEER. The CDR3 length is 15 residues. Germline trimming cut 3 bases from V and 8 bases from J; bases unmatched to any gene: 8. CDR3 DNA sequence: TGCGCCAGCAGCCAGGGGGACAGGTTTGGGGAAAAACTGTTTTTT. This gives the protein CASSQGDRFGEKLFF.

The chain joins TRBV9 to TRBJ2-7; TRBD1 agrees at 10 bases. The CDR3 has 18 amino acids. V shed 4 bases, J shed 6 bases, and the junction held 19 bases outside the gene matches. Germline lookup yields CDR1 SGDLS and CDR2 YYNGEE. CDR3 protein: CASSKDRGAAGGGFEQYF. The CDR3 coding sequence is TGTGCCAGCAGCAAGGACAGGGGGGCGGCGGGAGGCGGCTTCGAGCAGTACTTC. Filled out from reference TRBV9 and TRBJ2-7, the complete variable domain reads DSGVTQTPKHLITATGQRVTLRCSPRSGDLSVYWYQQSLDQGLQFLIQYYNGEERAKGNILERFSAQQFPDLHSELNLSSLELGDSALYFCASSKDRGAAGGGFEQYFGPGTRLTVT.

V and J are TRBV4-2 and TRBJ1-2; D not resolved. Trimming cost V 4 bases and J 6 bases, with 12 bases left between them. This CDR3 has 13 residues. CDR1 and CDR2 from the germline V gene are LGHNA and YNFKEQ. The CDR3 bases are TGTGCCAGCAGCCCGGGAGGGATTGATGGCTACACCTTC. Amino acid sequence: CASSPGGIDGYTF.

This clone was seen only once. The genes are TRBV20-1 and TRBJ1-1; D uncertain. Germline V CDR1 and CDR2: DFQATT, SNEGSKA (reference sequence). The CDR3 is 10 amino acids. V lost 3 bases and J 8 bases, leaving 7 bases between the germline ends. CDR3 region: CSASVREAFF. For the CDR3, the DNA is TGCAGTGCTAGTGTGAGGGAAGCTTTCTTT.

The chain combines TRBV13 with TRBJ1-2; no clear D gene. This CDR3 is built from 13 residues. With 3 bases removed from V and 7 bases from J, the gap between germline ends came to 12 bases. The germline V gene encodes CDR1 PRHDT and CDR2 FYEKMQ (reference sequence). CDR3 residues: CASSLKAGAGYTF. CDR3 coding DNA: TGTGCCAGCAGCTTGAAGGCAGGCGCTGGCTACACCTTC.

The rearrangement uses TRBV4-3 and TRBJ1-1; 11 bases are shared with TRBD1. The J segment lost 10 bases and the V segment lost 1 base, leaving 8 bases of the junction unmatched. CDR3 size: 15 residues. Germline values: CDR1 LGHNA, CDR2 YSLEER. The chain's CDR3 is CASSQVLGGTGGAFF. The CDR3 region has the DNA TGCGCCAGCAGCCAAGTGTTAGGCGGGACAGGGGGAGCTTTCTTT.

The chain couples TRBV27 to TRBJ2-3, with 9 bases that match TRBD2. The CDR3 sequence is 13 residues long. Germline trimming cut 2 bases from V and 10 bases from J; bases unmatched to any gene: 4. Germline CDR1 reads MNHEY; CDR2 reads SMNVEV (reference sequence). CDR3 sequence reads: CASSLIAGAPQYF. Written as DNA, the CDR3 is TGTGCCAGCAGTTTAATAGCGGGAGCCCCGCAGTATTTT.

This clone was observed a handful of times. The chain combines TRBV27 with TRBJ2-3; the D is unclear. Germline V gene lookup returns CDR1 MNHEY and CDR2 SMNVEV (reference sequence). V was shortened by 5 bases and J by 2 bases, with 11 bases between the two germline ends. The CDR3 consists of 14 residues. CDR3 sequence reads: CASSDLRSTDTQYF. CDR3 bases: TGTGCCAGCAGTGATTTGCGGTCCACAGATACGCAGTATTTT.

The chain carries TRBV28 and TRBJ2-7, with D possibly being TRBD2 (6 bases). V lost 6 bases to trimming and J lost 0 bases, with 15 bases between them. The CDR3 spans 15 residues. CDR1 is MDHEN, CDR2 SYDVKM, per germline. The CDR3 here is CASRARGEDSYEQYF. The CDR3 DNA reads as TGTGCCAGCAGGGCGCGAGGGGAGGACTCCTACGAGCAGTACTTC.

The V and J genes are TRBV19 and TRBJ2-7, with a weak D call TRBD1 (5 bases). Germline lookup yields CDR1 LNHDA and CDR2 SQIVND (reference sequence). The CDR3 totals 15 residues. The germline V and J ends were trimmed by 3 bases and 3 bases, with 15 bases remaining between them. CDR3 residues: CASSISPWQGYEQYF. In nucleotides, the CDR3 is TGTGCCAGTAGTATCTCACCATGGCAGGGCTACGAGCAGTACTTC. Based on the CDR3 plus reference TRBV19 and TRBJ2-7, the full variable domain is DGGITQSPKYLFRKEGQNVTLSCEQNLNHDAMYWYRQDPGQGLRLIYYSQIVNDFQKGDIAEGYSVSREKKESFPLTVTSAQKNPTAFYLCASSISPWQGYEQYFGPGTRLTVT.

V is TRBV27 and J is TRBJ2-1; the D gene is possibly TRBD1 (5 bases). The CDR3 is made up of 14 amino acids. The V gene lost 6 bases and the J gene lost 2 bases, with 11 bases spanning the gap. The germline V gene has CDR1 MNHEY and CDR2 SMNVEV (reference sequence). This CDR3 is CASSSGATYNEQFF. In DNA form, the CDR3 reads TGTGCCAGCAGCAGTGGGGCCACCTACAATGAGCAGTTCTTC.